The T cell receptor beta chain under discussion was sequenced for a study of blood T cell repertoires in COVID-19. Study summary: Sources were T cells, B-cell-depleted T cells, or PBMCs; the material itself was cDNA or gDNA.

Of note for this clone: Distinct nucleotide sequences in the sample also encode this CDR3.

Germline CDR1 and CDR2: SNHLY and FYNNEI. The CDR3 runs 14 residues. V was clipped by 5 bases and J by 4 bases; unmatched bases: 5. As handled by the study authors: Amplification from reference gene primers served as the basis for estimated nucleated cell counts. The table came from immunoSEQ multiplex PCR; TCRdb's copy has only in-frame clones and leaves some out. The V and J calls and clone size come from that table; D and trimming were worked out from the DNA. Of approximately 250,000 clones listed, 84% are singletons. The sequence was obtained from a man aged 50-59 years with acute or convalescent COVID-19. Sequenced material: peripheral blood. This chain connects TRBV2 to TRBJ1-3; 7 nucleotides match TRBD1. The CDR3 reads CASSLRGQGNTIYF. The CDR3 DNA reads TGTGCCAGCAGTCTCAGGGGACAGGGAAACACCATATATTTT.